This T cell receptor beta chain was recovered during a study of regulatory T cells in long-lasting Graves disease. Study results and limitations: Public clonotype sharing was higher in persistent than newly diagnosed patients. Among samples with persistent disease, TRBV28, TRBJ1-2 and TRBJ2-5 were favored.

CDR1 is DFQATT, CDR2 SNEGSKA, per germline (reference sequence). V was clipped by 5 bases and J by 4 bases; unmatched bases: 14. The CDR3 is 16 amino acids. With regard to this clonotype: Antigen specificity is unknown.

Both iRepertoire HTBI primers and Arm-PCR of CDR3 regions were used to build the TCR beta libraries. Using its own MiXCR run on the multiplex PCR reads, TCRdb lists one record per CDR3 protein. The sample consists of approximately 350,000 distinct CDR3 sequences, roughly 10% of them appearing once. Stated time point: newly diagnosed GD, antithyroid drugs for less than 3 months. RNA from PBMCs was the source of the TCR library. American Thyroid Association guidelines defined Graves' disease diagnosis. Patients were enrolled at an endocrinology department in Xi'an, China. These same data were also listed under a study on T cells in Graves' hyperthyroidism and ophthalmopathy.

This TCR came from a woman younger than 30 with Graves disease. The sample consisted of peripheral blood mononuclear cells (PBMCs), taken at new diagnosis, from a patient treated with antithyroid drugs. The J gene is TRBJ2-5, the V gene TRBV20-1; TRBD1 aligns across 9 bases. The CDR3 here is CSAAGTGRPTSETQYF. In DNA, the CDR3 is TGCAGTGCTGCCGGGACAGGGCGCCCCACGTCAGAGACCCAGTACTTC.